The subject of this entry is one T cell receptor beta chain. Its specificity is unknown. Just one base apart from a much larger clone, this may be a read error. Study-wide points: The TCR gene usage of tumor memory CD4+ T cells clustered together with blood and lymph node memory CD4+ cells and with lymph node naive CD4+ cells. Greatest tumor Treg TCR overlap was with tumor naive CD4+ cells. The larger-cohort validation was restricted to a single TCR beta V-J rearrangement rather than whole repertoires.

Treg sorting used a CD4+CD25+CD127-/low gate. Full-length variable regions came from constant-region reverse primers plus semi-nested Nested Universal Primer A PCR. TCRdb reanalysed the 5' RACE reads using MiXCR and keeps one entry per CDR3 protein. The data hold 46,000 or so distinct CDR3 sequences, with roughly 23% observed a single time. CDR1 is MNHNS, CDR2 SASEGT, per germline. CDR3 length: 14 residues. The chain carries TRBV6-1 and TRBJ2-3; no definite D call. The source of this sequence is a female donor with breast cancer. The material sequenced was Tregs sorted from a lymph node. The CDR3, as DNA: TGTACCAGCAGTGAAATTAGATTCACAGATACGCAGTATTTT. It yields the protein CTSSEIRFTDTQYF.